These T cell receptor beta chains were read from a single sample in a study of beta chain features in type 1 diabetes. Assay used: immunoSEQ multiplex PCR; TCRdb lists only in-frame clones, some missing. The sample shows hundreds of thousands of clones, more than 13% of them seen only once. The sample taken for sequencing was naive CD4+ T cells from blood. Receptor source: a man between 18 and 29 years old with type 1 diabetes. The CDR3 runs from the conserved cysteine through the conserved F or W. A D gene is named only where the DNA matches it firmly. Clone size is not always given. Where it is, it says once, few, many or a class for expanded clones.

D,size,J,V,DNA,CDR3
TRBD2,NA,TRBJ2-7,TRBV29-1,TGCAGCGTTATCACGGGGGGGCCACACGAGCAGTACTTC,CSVITGGPHEQYF
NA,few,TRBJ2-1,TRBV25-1,TGTGCCAGCAGTTACGATAGAGATGAGCAGTTCTTC,CASSYDRDEQFF
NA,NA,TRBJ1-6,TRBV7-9,TGTGCCAGCAGCTCAGGACTTTATAATTCACCCCTCCACTTT,CASSSGLYNSPLHF
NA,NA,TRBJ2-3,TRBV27,TGTGCCAGCTCCCCGCAGTGGGGAAAGTTCACAGATACGCAGTATTTT,CASSPQWGKFTDTQYF
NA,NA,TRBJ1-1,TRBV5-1,TGCGCCAGCAGCTTGGACGTTAGTGAAGCTTTCTTT,CASSLDVSEAFF
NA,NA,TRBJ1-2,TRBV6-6,TGTGCCAGCAGTTCCGACGGCTCCTATGGCTACACCTTC,CASSSDGSYGYTF
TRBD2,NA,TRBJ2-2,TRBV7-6,TGTGCCAGCAGCCGCGGACTAGCGGGCACCGGGGAGCTGTTTTTT,CASSRGLAGTGELFF
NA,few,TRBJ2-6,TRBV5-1,TGCGCCAGCAGCAATGTCTCTGGGGCCAACGTCCTGACTTTC,CASSNVSGANVLTF
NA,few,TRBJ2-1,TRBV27,TGTGCCAGCAGTGCCGCCGAAAGCTCCTACAATGAGCAGTTCTTC,CASSAAESSYNEQFF
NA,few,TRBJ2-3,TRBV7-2,TGTGCCAGCAGCGGGCGAACAGATACGCAGTATTTT,CASSGRTDTQYF
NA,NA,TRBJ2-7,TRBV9,TGTGCCAGCAGCGTAGGAGGGAAAGGCGTGCAGTACTTC,CASSVGGKGVQYF
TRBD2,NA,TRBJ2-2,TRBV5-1,TGCGCCAGCAGCCCGGCCATTCTAGCGGGGGCAAACACCGGGGAGCTGTTTTTT,CASSPAILAGANTGELFF
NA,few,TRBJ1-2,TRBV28,TGTGCCAGCAGTTTCCGCGGGGGCTACACCTTC,CASSFRGGYTF
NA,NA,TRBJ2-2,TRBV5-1,TGCGCCAGCAGCCTCGGGACGGACACCGGGGAGCTGTTTTTT,CASSLGTDTGELFF
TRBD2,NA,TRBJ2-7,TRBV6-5,TGTGCCAGCAGTTACGTCGGGAGGGACTCCTACGAGCAGTACTTC,CASSYVGRDSYEQYF
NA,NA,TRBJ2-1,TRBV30,TGTGCCTGGAGTGTTTACGGGGCCCGGCGGAGAGGAGGGGAGCAGTTCTTC,CAWSVYGARRRGGEQFF
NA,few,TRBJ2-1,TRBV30,TGTGCCTGGAGTGTATTGGCCGGGCCGGGGAATGAGCAGTTCTTC,CAWSVLAGPGNEQFF
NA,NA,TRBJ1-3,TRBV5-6,TGTGCCAGCGGTTCGAGGTCTGGAAACACCATATATTTT,CASGSRSGNTIYF
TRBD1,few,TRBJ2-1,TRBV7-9,TGTGCCAGCAGCTCCAGACAGGGGGTGATCGACAATGAGCAGTTCTTC,CASSSRQGVIDNEQFF
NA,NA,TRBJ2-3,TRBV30,TGTGCCTGGAAGTTCGGGACGAGCACAGATACGCAGTATTTT,CAWKFGTSTDTQYF
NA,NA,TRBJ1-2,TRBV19,TGTGCCAGTAGTAGATACAGGGAGTTGACCTATGGCTACACCTTC,CASSRYRELTYGYTF
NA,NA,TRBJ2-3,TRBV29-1,TGCAGCGTTCGGCGAATCGCAGATACGCAGTATTTT,CSVRRIADTQYF
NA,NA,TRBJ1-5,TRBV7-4,TGTGCCAGCAGCTGCCCGAGGCAGGGGTGGAGCAATCAGCCCCAGCATTTT,CASSCPRQGWSNQPQHF
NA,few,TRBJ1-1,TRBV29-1,TGCAGCGTTATGAACAAAGACACTGAAGCTTTCTTT,CSVMNKDTEAFF
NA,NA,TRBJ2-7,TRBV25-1,TGTGCCAGCAGTGAATTTGGGGGACACGGACGCGAGCAGTACTTC,CASSEFGGHGREQYF
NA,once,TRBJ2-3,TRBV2,TGTGCCACACTCCGGGACACAAACACAGATACGCAGTATTTT,CATLRDTNTDTQYF
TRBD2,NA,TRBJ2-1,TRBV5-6,TGTGCCAGCAGCTTTTATGCTCCGGGACTAGCGGAGTACAATGAGCAGTTCTTC,CASSFYAPGLAEYNEQFF
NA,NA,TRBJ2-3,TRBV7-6,TGTGCCAGCAGCTTAGCCTCGGAAGATACGCAGTATTTT,CASSLASEDTQYF
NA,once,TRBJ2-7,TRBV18,TGTGCCAGCTCTGCCCGAGACAGTACCTACGAGCAGTACTTC,CASSARDSTYEQYF
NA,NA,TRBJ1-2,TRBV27,TGTGCCAGCAGTTTTGGGGGGGAACGTGGCTACACCTTC,CASSFGGERGYTF
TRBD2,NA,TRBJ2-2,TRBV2,TGTGCCAGCACTCGATGGACTAGTCGGGACACCGGGGAGCTGTTTTTT,CASTRWTSRDTGELFF